This T cell receptor beta chain derives from a study of control samples from healthy donors and cancer patients. Profiled with immunoSEQ multiplex PCR; TCRdb holds only in-frame clones, not every one. Here the sample spans roughly 95,000 clones, about nine tenths being singletons. The V gene's germline CDR1 is LNHDA and CDR2 SQIVND (reference sequence). V lost 3 bases and J 8 bases, leaving 13 bases between the germline ends. This CDR3 has 13 amino acids. The sequenced sample was blood. The origin of this receptor is a human donor in good health. The donor label of this sample is uncertain. The gene calls are TRBV19 and TRBJ1-2; a weak D match, TRBD1 (6 bases). The CDR3 DNA follows: TGTGCCAGTAGTATGCCGGGGGCCCGAGGCTACACCTTC. As protein: CASSMPGARGYTF.